This T cell receptor (beta chain) stems from a study of shared clonotypes between healthy human individuals. Deep-level settings were used for running the assay. Here immunoSEQ multiplex PCR was the method, and the copy in TCRdb shows in-frame clones only, minus some. The sample contains about 1.5 million clones, nearly 99% of which appear only once. Points on this clone: The antigen is unknown.

Regarding the study as a whole: As a rule, naive subsets had a larger estimated richness than memory subsets.

CDR3 length equals 14 residues. Germline V lookup: CDR1 LNHDA, CDR2 SQIVND (reference sequence). Between the trimmed V and J ends, which lost 2 bases and 2 bases, there was a span of 9 bases. Every donor was a Caucasian adult from Nashville, Tennessee. The receptor was isolated from a young man in good health. V usage is TRBV19 and J usage is TRBJ2-5; D might be TRBD1 or TRBD2, each matching 5 bases. Source material: naive CD4+ T cells sorted from blood. This sample's subset: CD45RA+ positively selected. CDR3 sequence (DNA): TGTGCCAGTAGTATATGGGACGGACAAGAGACCCAGTACTTC. It is translated as CASSIWDGQETQYF. Using reference TRBV19 and TRBJ2-5 for the parts outside the CDR3, the full variable domain is DGGITQSPKYLFRKEGQNVTLSCEQNLNHDAMYWYRQDPGQGLRLIYYSQIVNDFQKGDIAEGYSVSREKKESFPLTVTSAQKNPTAFYLCASSIWDGQETQYFGPGTRLLVL.